This T cell receptor beta chain was profiled in a study of T cell clonality in common variable immunodeficiency. Trimming removed 5 bases from V and 2 bases from J; junction bases left unmatched: 3. Germline V gene lookup returns CDR1 SGHVS and CDR2 FQNEAQ. The CDR3 is 14 amino acids. Study outcomes and limitations: Reportedly, TCR beta sequences from common variable immunodeficiency showed fewer deletions and N-nucleotide insertions.

Only in-frame clones appear in the TCRdb table, and some are missing; sequencing was by immunoSEQ multiplex PCR. The repertoire has 25,000 or so clones, none seen only once; the ten largest take approximately 25%. Comments on this clone: Its antigen is unknown. The read terminates 3 residues before the CDR3 end, so the remaining end is supplied by the germline J gene.

Donors gave about 5 to 8.5 ml heparinized peripheral whole blood. The genes are TRBV7-8 and TRBJ2-5; TRBD1 aligns across 9 bases. The sample consisted of peripheral blood mononuclear cells. The TCR sequence derives from a human donor with common variable immunodeficiency. CDR3 in amino acids: CASSLGTGQETQYF. The part of the CDR3 DNA that was read is TGTGCCAGCAGCCTAGGGACAGGGCAAGAGACC.